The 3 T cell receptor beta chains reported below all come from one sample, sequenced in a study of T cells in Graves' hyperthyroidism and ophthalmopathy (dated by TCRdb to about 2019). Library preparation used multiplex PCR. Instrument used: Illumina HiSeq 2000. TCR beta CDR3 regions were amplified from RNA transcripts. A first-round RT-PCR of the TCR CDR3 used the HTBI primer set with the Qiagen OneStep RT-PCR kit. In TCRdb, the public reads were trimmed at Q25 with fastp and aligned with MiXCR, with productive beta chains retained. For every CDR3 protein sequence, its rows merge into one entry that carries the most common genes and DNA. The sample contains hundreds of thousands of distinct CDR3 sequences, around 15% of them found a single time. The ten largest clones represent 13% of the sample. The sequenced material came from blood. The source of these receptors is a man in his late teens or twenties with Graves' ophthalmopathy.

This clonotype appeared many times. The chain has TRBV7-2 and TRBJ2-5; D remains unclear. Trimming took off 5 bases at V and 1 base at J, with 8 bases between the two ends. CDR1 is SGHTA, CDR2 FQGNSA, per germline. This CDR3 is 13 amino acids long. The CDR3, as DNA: TGTGCCAGCAGCGCTATGCTCCAAGAGACCCAGTACTTC. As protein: CASSAMLQETQYF.

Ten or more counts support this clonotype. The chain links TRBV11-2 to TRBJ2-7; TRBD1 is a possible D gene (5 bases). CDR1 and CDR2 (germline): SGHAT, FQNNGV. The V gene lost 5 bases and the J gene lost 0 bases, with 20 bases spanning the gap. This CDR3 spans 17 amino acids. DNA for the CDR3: TGTGCCAGCAGCCACCTTATGGGGCGGCTAAGCTCCTACGAGCAGTACTTC. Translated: CASSHLMGRLSSYEQYF.

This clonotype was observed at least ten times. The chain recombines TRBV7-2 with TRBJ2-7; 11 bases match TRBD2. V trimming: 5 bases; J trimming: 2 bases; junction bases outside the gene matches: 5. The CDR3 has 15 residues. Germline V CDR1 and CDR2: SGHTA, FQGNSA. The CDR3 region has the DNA TGTGCCAGCAGCCGACTAGCGGGGCCCGCCTACGAGCAGTACTTC. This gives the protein CASSRLAGPAYEQYF. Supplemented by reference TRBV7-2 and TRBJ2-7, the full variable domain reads GAGVSQSPSNKVTEKGKDVELRCDPISGHTALYWYRQSLGQGLEFLIYFQGNSAPDKSGLPSDRFSAERTGGSVSTLTIQRTQQEDSAVYLCASSRLAGPAYEQYFGPGTRLTVT.